A single sample is the source of the 31 T cell receptor beta chains below, sequenced in a study of CD4 T cells in relation to SARS-CoV-2 and coronaviruses. Profiled with immunoSEQ multiplex PCR; TCRdb holds only in-frame clones, not every one. The table lists 15,000 to 20,000 clones, around 78% of them singletons. The unexposed donors gave CD4+ T cells in about 2011-2019, prior to COVID-19. Isolation of CD4+ T cells took place after approximately eleven days in culture. No cognate antigen is known for these TCRs. The material sequenced was CD4+ T cells from PBMCs, cultured in vitro. These receptors all stem from a human donor in good health.

J is TRBJ2-5 and V is TRBV27, with D tentatively TRBD2 (7 bases). The CDR3 consists of 15 residues. Germline loops: CDR1 MNHEY, CDR2 SMNVEV (reference sequence). Trimming took 6 bases from V and 5 from J, leaving 19 bases between them. The CDR3 loop reads CASRSAGAPVETQYF. The CDR3 DNA sequence: TGTGCCAGCAGGTCCGCGGGGGCCCCCGTTGAGACCCAGTACTTC.

This clone showed up just once. The CDR3 DNA reads TGTGCCAGCAGCGCGACAGGGGGTGAGCAGTACTTC. Protein sequence: CASSATGGEQYF. The chain has TRBV11-3 and TRBJ2-7; 9 bases align to TRBD1. Germline CDR1 and CDR2: SGHNT and YENEEA. Germline trimming cut 5 bases from V and 7 bases from J; bases unmatched to any gene: 3. The CDR3 length is 12 residues. The full variable domain, its missing parts supplied by reference TRBV11-3 and TRBJ2-7, is EAGVVQSPRYKIIEKKQPVAFWCNPISGHNTLYWYLQNLGQGPELLIRYENEEAVDDSQLPKDRFSAERLKGVDSTLKIQPAELGDSAVYLCASSATGGEQYFGPGTRLTVT.

V gene TRBV6-5 combines with J gene TRBJ2-7; 9 nucleotides agree with TRBD1. Germline V gene sequence: CDR1 MNHEY, CDR2 SVGAGI. The V gene end was trimmed by 5 bases and the J gene end by 5 bases; junction bases not matched to a gene: 7. CDR3 length: 14 residues. The CDR3 coding sequence is TGTGCCAGCAGTCGAAGGGACAGGGCCAACGAGCAGTACTTC. Translation gives CASSRRDRANEQYF.

The V and J genes are TRBV28 and TRBJ1-1, with a possible D match to TRBD1 (6 bases). This CDR3 spans 13 amino acids. Trimming cost V 5 bases and J 5 bases, with 12 bases left between them. Germline CDR1 MDHEN, CDR2 SYDVKM. For the CDR3, the DNA is TGTGCCAGCAGTATCTTCACAGGGACTGAAGCTTTCTTT. Its protein is CASSIFTGTEAFF.

This clone was observed once. The chain recombines TRBV27 with TRBJ2-6; D assignment may be TRBD1 or TRBD2 (6 bases each). Germline lookup yields CDR1 MNHEY and CDR2 SMNVEV (reference sequence). This CDR3 has 16 amino acids. V shed 6 bases and J shed 2 bases, with 14 bases lying between them. The CDR3 region is CASSHRRGAGANVLTF. As DNA, the CDR3 is TGTGCCAGCAGCCACAGAAGGGGGGCTGGGGCCAACGTCCTGACTTTC.

The genes are TRBV10-3 and TRBJ1-1, with D possibly matching TRBD1 (6 bases). Germline CDR1 reads ENHRY; CDR2 reads SYGVKD. V was trimmed by 10 bases and J by 4 bases, leaving 13 bases between them. This CDR3 contains 12 residues. The CDR3 sequence: CATTGSGTEAFF. The CDR3 coding sequence is TGTGCCACTACAGGGTCGGGCACTGAAGCTTTCTTT.

The J gene is TRBJ2-7, the V gene TRBV3-1 (or the pseudogene TRBV3-2); 7 nucleotides align to TRBD2. The CDR3 is made up of 14 amino acids. V shed 4 bases and J 0 bases; nucleotides not matched to a gene: 3. Per the germline V gene, CDR1 is LGHDT and CDR2 is YNNKEL (reference sequence). Here the CDR3 reads CASSRRGSSYEQYF. The CDR3 bases are TGTGCCAGCAGCCGGCGGGGGAGCTCCTACGAGCAGTACTTC.

This chain links TRBV6-5 with TRBJ2-6; no definite D call. V lost 3 bases and J lost 4, with 13 bases in between. Germline assignment: CDR1 MNHEY and CDR2 SVGAGI. The CDR3 spans 16 residues. The CDR3 nucleotides are TGTGCCAGCAGTTATACGGCTGCCTCCGGGGCCAACGTCCTGACTTTC. Translated: CASSYTAASGANVLTF.

This chain joins TRBV28 and TRBJ2-3; D gene ambiguous. The V gene's germline CDR1 is MDHEN and CDR2 SYDVKM. V was pared by 3 bases and J by 7 bases, with 11 bases between. The CDR3 runs to 13 residues. CDR3 region: CASSFPVINTQYF. The DNA of the CDR3 is TGTGCCAGCAGTTTTCCGGTAATAAATACGCAGTATTTT. Complete variable domain (other parts from reference TRBV28 and TRBJ2-3): DVKVTQSSRYLVKRTGEKVFLECVQDMDHENMFWYRQDPGLGLRLIYFSYDVKMKEKGDIPEGYSVSREKKERFSLILESASTNQTSMYLCASSFPVINTQYFGPGTRLTVL.

This chain uses TRBV3-1 (or the pseudogene TRBV3-2) with TRBJ2-5; no clear D gene. V was pared by 3 bases and J by 1 base, with 6 bases between. CDR1 is LGHDT, CDR2 YNNKEL, per germline (reference sequence). CDR3 length: 13 residues. This chain's CDR3 is CASSHVAQETQYF. The CDR3, as DNA: TGTGCCAGCAGCCATGTGGCCCAAGAGACCCAGTACTTC.

This chain joins TRBV11-2 and TRBJ1-1; 7 bases are a match to TRBD1. V was clipped by 3 bases and J by 4 bases; unmatched bases: 2. The CDR3 runs to 13 residues. The germline CDR1 and CDR2 sequences are SGHAT and FQNNGV. The CDR3 loop reads CASSFSGGTEAFF. The CDR3 nucleotides are TGTGCCAGCAGCTTTTCAGGGGGCACTGAAGCTTTCTTT.

The sample holds a few counts of this clone. The chain uses TRBV4-1 and TRBJ1-1; D remains ambiguous. Germline V gives CDR1 MGHRA, CDR2 YSYEKL. V lost 3 bases, J lost 1 base, and 6 bases lay in between. The CDR3 is made up of 13 amino acids. CDR3 nucleotide sequence: TGCGCCAGCAGCCACCTCGGGAACACTGAAGCTTTCTTT. This encodes CASSHLGNTEAFF.

V and J are TRBV12-5 and TRBJ2-5, with 8 bases aligning to TRBD1. The CDR3 extends over 16 amino acids. With 6 bases clipped from V and 2 bases from J, the junction kept 11 bases outside the gene matches. Per germline, CDR1 LGHNT and CDR2 FRNRAP. CDR3 nucleotide sequence: TGTGCTAGTGGGCGCACCGGGACAGGACCACAAGAGACCCAGTACTTC. Its protein product is CASGRTGTGPQETQYF.

This clone was counted a few times. The chain carries TRBV19 and TRBJ1-2, with TRBD1 matching 8 bases. Unmatched junction bases numbered 7, after V lost 5 bases and J lost 8 bases. CDR1 and CDR2 (germline): LNHDA, SQIVND (reference sequence). This CDR3 spans 13 amino acids. Here the CDR3 reads CASSPQGAGGYTF. The DNA for the CDR3 is TGTGCCAGTAGTCCCCAGGGGGCCGGCGGCTACACCTTC. Full variable domain (rest looked up from reference TRBV19 and TRBJ1-2): DGGITQSPKYLFRKEGQNVTLSCEQNLNHDAMYWYRQDPGQGLRLIYYSQIVNDFQKGDIAEGYSVSREKKESFPLTVTSAQKNPTAFYLCASSPQGAGGYTFGSGTRLTVV.

The chain couples TRBV5-1 to TRBJ2-7; 8 nucleotides agree with TRBD2. The CDR3 runs to 15 residues. The V and J ends lost 0 bases and 5 bases, in that order; junction bases with no gene match: 7. In germline, CDR1 is SGHRS, CDR2 YFSETQ. The CDR3: CASSLVSGGLDEQYF. DNA for the CDR3: TGCGCCAGCAGCTTGGTCAGCGGGGGTCTGGACGAGCAGTACTTC.

The V call is TRBV6-1, the J call TRBJ2-4; TRBD1 matches 8 bases. Germline V gene lookup returns CDR1 MNHNS and CDR2 SASEGT. The V and J ends lost 2 bases and 3 bases, in that order; junction bases with no gene match: 3. The CDR3 has 15 amino acids. The CDR3 here is CASSESGQVKNIQYF. CDR3 coding DNA: TGTGCCAGCAGTGAATCGGGACAGGTCAAAAACATTCAGTACTTC.

V usage is TRBV27 and J usage is TRBJ2-7; the match to TRBD2 covers 13 bases. This CDR3 region has 13 residues. V dropped 6 bases and J dropped 9; count of bases not matched to a gene: 5. Germline V gene data show CDR1 as MNHEY and CDR2 as SMNVEV (reference sequence). CDR3 coding DNA: TGTGCCAGCAGGCGGACTAGCGGGAGTGGGCAGTACTTC. Its translation is CASRRTSGSGQYF.

This sequence joins TRBV28 and TRBJ1-2; maybe TRBD1 (6 bases). The CDR3 consists of 12 residues. Germline values: CDR1 MDHEN, CDR2 SYDVKM. Trimming took 7 bases from V and 8 from J, leaving 14 bases between them. The CDR3 nucleotides read TGTGCCAGCATCCTACAGGGTTCGGGCTACACCTTC. Translating gives CASILQGSGYTF.

The CDR3 DNA reads as TGCGCCAGCAGCAGTCGACAAGAGACCCAGTACTTC. Residues: CASSSRQETQYF. The rearrangement joins TRBV5-1 to TRBJ2-5; D not certain. The V and J ends lost 4 bases and 2 bases respectively, with 6 bases between them. CDR1 and CDR2 from the germline V gene are SGHRS and YFSETQ. This CDR3 is 12 amino acids long.

The CDR3 here is CASSQEALSGRVDTQYF. The CDR3 bases are TGTGCCAGCAGCCAAGAAGCCCTCAGCGGGAGAGTAGATACGCAGTATTTT. The chain recombines TRBV4-2 with TRBJ2-3; 8 nucleotides line up with TRBD2. CDR3 size: 17 residues. Trimming at V came to 0 bases and at J to 5 bases, leaving 10 bases not matched to a gene. Germline assignment: CDR1 LGHNA and CDR2 YNFKEQ.

In DNA, the CDR3 is TGTGCCAGCAGCCAAGGTACGAGCGGGAGCCACCTCAAGACAGAGACCCAGTACTTC. Translation: CASSQGTSGSHLKTETQYF. The chain joins TRBV14 to TRBJ2-5; 8 bases line up with TRBD2. The CDR3 is 19 residues long. J gave up 4 bases and V 1 base, and 17 bases lay outside the gene matches. Germline V gene data show CDR1 as SGHDN and CDR2 as FVKESK.

The V and J genes are TRBV6-5 and TRBJ2-5, with 8 bases lining up with TRBD1. V gave up 6 bases and J gave up 9 bases; unmatched junction bases: 9. Germline V gives CDR1 MNHEY, CDR2 SVGAGI. This CDR3 is built from 13 residues. DNA of the CDR3: TGTGCCAGCAGATTTCCACCAGGGGGCCCCCAGTACTTC. It translates to CASRFPPGGPQYF.

This clone was picked up one time. The CDR3 reads CASSLSTEETQYF. The CDR3 DNA reads TGTGCCAGCAGTTTATCGACGGAAGAGACCCAGTACTTC. The V gene is TRBV12-3 or TRBV12-4, the J gene TRBJ2-5; no definite D call. Trimming shortened V by 2 bases and J by 3 bases, and 7 bases separated the two germline ends. This CDR3 contains 13 residues.

This chain joins TRBV5-1 and TRBJ2-7, with D tentatively TRBD1 or TRBD2 (6 bases each). In germline, CDR1 is SGHRS, CDR2 YFSETQ. CDR3 length: 15 residues. The V and J ends lost 1 base and 3 bases respectively, with 14 bases between them. The CDR3 spells CASSLIGGQGYEQYF. The CDR3 DNA is TGCGCCAGCAGCTTGATCGGGGGCCAGGGCTACGAGCAGTACTTC.

The gene calls are TRBV5-6 and TRBJ2-3, with unresolved D. Trimming cost V 2 bases and J 1 base, with 14 bases left between them. This CDR3 contains 16 residues. Germline V gene sequence: CDR1 SGHDT, CDR2 YYEEEE. The CDR3 protein is CASSFGPPTGTDTQYF. DNA for the CDR3: TGTGCCAGCAGCTTTGGTCCCCCTACGGGCACAGATACGCAGTATTTT.

The genes are TRBV18 and TRBJ2-1, with 7 bases matching TRBD2. This CDR3 region has 16 residues. V was clipped by 3 bases and J by 5 bases; unmatched bases: 10. Germline CDR1 reads KGHSH; CDR2 reads LQKENI. The CDR3 spells CASSPSIRGGDNEQFF. In DNA form, the CDR3 reads TGTGCCAGCTCACCGTCTATTAGGGGAGGGGACAATGAGCAGTTCTTC.

This chain uses TRBV10-2 with TRBJ1-5; 9 bases are a match to TRBD1. Unmatched junction bases numbered 9, after V lost 10 bases and J lost 2 bases. The CDR3 has 15 residues. CDR1 is WSHSY, CDR2 SAAADI, per germline. DNA for the CDR3: TGCGCCACCCGGGACAGGGTAAGTGGCAATCAGCCCCAGCATTTT. It encodes CATRDRVSGNQPQHF.

This clone has only a few counts. This chain joins TRBV4-1 and TRBJ1-3; 7 bases map to TRBD1. Unmatched junction bases numbered 5, after V lost 3 bases and J lost 3 bases. CDR3 length equals 15 residues. CDR1 MGHRA and CDR2 YSYEKL come from the germline V gene. CDR3 coding DNA: TGCGCCAGCAGCCACAACAGGGGAGGTGGAAACACCATATATTTT. Protein: CASSHNRGGGNTIYF.

J is TRBJ2-6 and V is TRBV7-2; D is ambiguous. The V and J ends lost 1 base and 1 base respectively, with 5 bases between them. CDR3 length: 15 amino acids. Per germline, CDR1 SGHTA and CDR2 FQGNSA. The CDR3 coding sequence is TGTGCCAGCAGCTTAGGGGGATCTGGGGCCAACGTCCTGACTTTC. This encodes CASSLGGSGANVLTF.

CDR3 amino acids: CASNRAGELFF. The CDR3 nucleotides are TGTGCCAGTAACAGGGCCGGGGAGCTGTTTTTT. The rearrangement uses TRBV19 and TRBJ2-2, with D tentatively TRBD1 (6 bases). Trimming shortened V by 7 bases and J by 6 bases, and 6 bases separated the two germline ends. The CDR3 sequence is 11 residues long. The germline V gene encodes CDR1 LNHDA and CDR2 SQIVND (reference sequence).

The CDR3 coding sequence is TGTGCCACCAGTGACACCCGACTAGCGGGGGACTACAATGAGCAGTTCTTC. This encodes CATSDTRLAGDYNEQFF. J is TRBJ2-1 and V is TRBV24-1, with 12 bases identical to TRBD2. J gave up 3 bases and V 4 bases, and 6 bases lay outside the gene matches. The V gene's germline CDR1 is KGHDR and CDR2 SFDVKD. The CDR3 is 17 residues long.